This TCR beta chain came from a study of OX40 agonist ivuxolimab in advanced cancers. Across the study: Of mixed ages from roughly 23 to 85 and averaging roughly 66 years, the group was just under 85% male. Prior anti-PD-1, anti-PD-L1 or anti-CTLA-4 therapy did not bar entry, and approximately 43% had some. Patients achieving partial responses numbered three: one hepatocellular carcinoma case and two cutaneous melanoma cases.

A word on this clone: The target antigen is unknown.

V lost 5 bases and J 6 bases, leaving 14 bases between the germline ends. This CDR3 is 14 amino acids long. Germline V gives CDR1 SEHNR, CDR2 FQNEAQ (reference sequence). Study conclusions and caveats: Average numbers of expanded clones were greater in CD8+ T cells than in CD4+.

Method: immunoSEQ multiplex PCR; TCRdb's copy keeps in-frame clones and lacks some. The sample lists around 100,000 clones, around 87% occurring once. The gene calls are TRBV7-9 and TRBJ1-5; D unclear. Sequenced here: CD4+ or CD8+ T cells sorted from blood, sampled in a trial of the OX40 agonist ivuxolimab. The sequence came from an adult with an advanced solid tumor such as melanoma, head and neck, liver or kidney cancer. This CDR3 reads CASSQVGVGQPQHF. The CDR3 coding sequence is TGTGCCAGCAGCCAAGTCGGGGTTGGTCAGCCCCAGCATTTT.